Shown below are 3 T cell receptor beta chains from a single sample sequenced in a study of T-cell memory formation after mild COVID-19. TCRdb re-called the 5' RACE reads with MiXCR, one entry per CDR3 protein. The sample consists of roughly 250,000 distinct CDR3 sequences, 16% of them appearing once. The sequencing sample was made of PBMCs or a T cell subset sorted from them (not recorded which). Receptors were obtained from a man younger than 30 who had mild COVID-19 (a few samples of this study predate the infection). Cell type and time point are not known.

The gene calls are TRBV10-3 and TRBJ1-1; D remains ambiguous. The germline V and J ends were trimmed by 6 bases and 0 bases, with 17 bases remaining between them. This CDR3 contains 16 residues. Germline CDR1 and CDR2: ENHRY and SYGVKD. For the CDR3, the DNA is TGTGCCATCAGCGAGAAGGGCATTATATTGAACACTGAAGCTTTCTTT. Protein sequence: CAISEKGIILNTEAFF.

The chain recombines TRBV6-2 or TRBV6-3 with TRBJ2-5; the D gene is possibly TRBD1 (6 bases). Germline-derived CDR1 and CDR2 are MNHEY and SVGEGT. The CDR3 covers 17 residues. V was trimmed by 2 bases and J by 4 bases, leaving 20 bases between them. CDR3 nucleotides: TGTGCCAGCAGTTACCCGACCGGGACATCACGCCCAGAGACCCAGTACTTC. Its protein is CASSYPTGTSRPETQYF.

This chain joins TRBV6-6 and TRBJ1-6, with a possible D match to TRBD1 (5 bases). V dropped 7 bases and J dropped 9 bases, with 16 bases sitting between them. The CDR3 length is 14 residues. Germline V lookup: CDR1 MNHNY, CDR2 SVGAGI (reference sequence). CDR3 sequence: CASTIRQGGSPLHF. The CDR3 region has the DNA TGTGCCAGCACCATACGGCAGGGCGGTTCACCCCTCCACTTT.